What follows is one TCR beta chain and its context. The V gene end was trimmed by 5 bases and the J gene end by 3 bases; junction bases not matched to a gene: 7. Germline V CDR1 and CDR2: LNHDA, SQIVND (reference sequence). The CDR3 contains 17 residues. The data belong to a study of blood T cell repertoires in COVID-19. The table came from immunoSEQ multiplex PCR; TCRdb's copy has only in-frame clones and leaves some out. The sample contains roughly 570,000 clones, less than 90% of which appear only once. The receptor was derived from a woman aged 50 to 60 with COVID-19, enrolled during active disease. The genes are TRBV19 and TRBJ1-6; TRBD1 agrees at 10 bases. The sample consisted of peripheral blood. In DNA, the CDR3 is TGTGCCAGTAGTTACGGACAGGGGGGAAGCTATAATTCACCCCTCCACTTT. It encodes CASSYGQGGSYNSPLHF.